This TCR beta chain is from a study of beta chain features in type 1 diabetes. As every portion of the isolated RNA was reverse transcribed, the sequencing read expressed TCRB transcripts. Several million reads on average were seen across naive, central memory and regulatory T cell samples. Repertoires were generated with immunoSEQ multiplex PCR, while TCRdb's copy carries only in-frame clones and drops some. The profile covers 330,000 or so clones, with 15% to 20% appearing a single time and 0.035% to 0.055% taken by the ten largest. This receptor was identified in a young woman in good health. The specimen sequenced was naive CD4+ T cells from blood.

CDR3 nucleotide sequence: TGTGCCAGCAGATTGGACAGGGGGAATGAAAAACTGTTTTTT. This sequence encodes CASRLDRGNEKLFF. The gene calls are TRBV7-2 and TRBJ1-4; 10 bases match TRBD1. The trim removed 6 bases at V and 5 bases at J, leaving 3 bases unmatched. CDR3 length equals 14 residues. CDR1 and CDR2 from the germline V gene are SGHTA and FQGNSA.